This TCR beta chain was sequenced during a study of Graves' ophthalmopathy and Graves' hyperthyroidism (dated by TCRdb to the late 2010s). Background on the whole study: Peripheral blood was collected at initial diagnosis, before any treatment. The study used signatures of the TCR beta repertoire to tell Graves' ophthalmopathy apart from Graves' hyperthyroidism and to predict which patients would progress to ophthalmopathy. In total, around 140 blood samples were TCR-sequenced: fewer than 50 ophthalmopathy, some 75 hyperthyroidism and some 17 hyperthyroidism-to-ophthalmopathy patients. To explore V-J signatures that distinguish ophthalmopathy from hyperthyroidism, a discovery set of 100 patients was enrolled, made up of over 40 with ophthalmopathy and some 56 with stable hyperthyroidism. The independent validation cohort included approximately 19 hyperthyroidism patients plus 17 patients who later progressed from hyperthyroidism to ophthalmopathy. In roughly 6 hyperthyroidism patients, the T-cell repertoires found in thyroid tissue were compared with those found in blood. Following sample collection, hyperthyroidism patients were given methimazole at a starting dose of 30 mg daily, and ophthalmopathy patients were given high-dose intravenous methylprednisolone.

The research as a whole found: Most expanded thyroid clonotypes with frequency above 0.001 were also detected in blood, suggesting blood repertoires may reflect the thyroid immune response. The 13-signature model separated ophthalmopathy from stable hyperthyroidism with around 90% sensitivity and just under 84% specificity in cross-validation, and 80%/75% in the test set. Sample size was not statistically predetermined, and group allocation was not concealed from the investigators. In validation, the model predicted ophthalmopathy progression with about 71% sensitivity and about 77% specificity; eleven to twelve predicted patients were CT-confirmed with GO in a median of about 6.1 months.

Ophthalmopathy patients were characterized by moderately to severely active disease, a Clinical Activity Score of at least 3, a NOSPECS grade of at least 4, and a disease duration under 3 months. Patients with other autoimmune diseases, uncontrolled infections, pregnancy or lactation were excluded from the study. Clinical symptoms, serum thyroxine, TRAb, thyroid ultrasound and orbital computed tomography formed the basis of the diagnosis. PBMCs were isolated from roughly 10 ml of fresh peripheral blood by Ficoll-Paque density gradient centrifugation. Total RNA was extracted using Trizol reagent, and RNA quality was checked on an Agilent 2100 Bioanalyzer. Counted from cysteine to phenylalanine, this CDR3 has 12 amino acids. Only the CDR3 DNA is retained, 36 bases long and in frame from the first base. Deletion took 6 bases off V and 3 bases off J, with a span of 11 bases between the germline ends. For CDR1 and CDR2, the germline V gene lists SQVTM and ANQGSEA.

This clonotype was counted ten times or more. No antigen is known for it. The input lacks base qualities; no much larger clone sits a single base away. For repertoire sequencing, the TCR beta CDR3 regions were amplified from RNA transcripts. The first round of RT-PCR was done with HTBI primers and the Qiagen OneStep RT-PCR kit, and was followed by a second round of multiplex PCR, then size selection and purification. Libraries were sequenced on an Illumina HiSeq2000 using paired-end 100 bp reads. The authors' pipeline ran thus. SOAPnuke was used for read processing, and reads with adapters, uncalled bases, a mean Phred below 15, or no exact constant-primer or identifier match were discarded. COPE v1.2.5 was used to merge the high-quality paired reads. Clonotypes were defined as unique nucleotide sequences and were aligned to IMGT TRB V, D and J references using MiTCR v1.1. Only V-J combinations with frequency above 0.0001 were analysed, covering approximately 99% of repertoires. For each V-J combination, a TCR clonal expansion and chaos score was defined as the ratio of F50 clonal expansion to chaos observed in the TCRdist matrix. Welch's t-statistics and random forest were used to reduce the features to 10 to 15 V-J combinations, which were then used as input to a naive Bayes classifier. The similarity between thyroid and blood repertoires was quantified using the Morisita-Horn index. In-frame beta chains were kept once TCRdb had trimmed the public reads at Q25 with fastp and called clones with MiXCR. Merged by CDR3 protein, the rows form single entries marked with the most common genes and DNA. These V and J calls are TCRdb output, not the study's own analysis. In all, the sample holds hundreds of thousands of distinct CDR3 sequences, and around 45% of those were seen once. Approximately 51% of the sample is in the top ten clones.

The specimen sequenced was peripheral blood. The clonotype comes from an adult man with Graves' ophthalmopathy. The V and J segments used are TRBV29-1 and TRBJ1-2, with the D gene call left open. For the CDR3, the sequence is CSVEGSDYGYTF. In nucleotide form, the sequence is TGCAGCGTGGAGGGCAGCGACTATGGCTACACCTTC.